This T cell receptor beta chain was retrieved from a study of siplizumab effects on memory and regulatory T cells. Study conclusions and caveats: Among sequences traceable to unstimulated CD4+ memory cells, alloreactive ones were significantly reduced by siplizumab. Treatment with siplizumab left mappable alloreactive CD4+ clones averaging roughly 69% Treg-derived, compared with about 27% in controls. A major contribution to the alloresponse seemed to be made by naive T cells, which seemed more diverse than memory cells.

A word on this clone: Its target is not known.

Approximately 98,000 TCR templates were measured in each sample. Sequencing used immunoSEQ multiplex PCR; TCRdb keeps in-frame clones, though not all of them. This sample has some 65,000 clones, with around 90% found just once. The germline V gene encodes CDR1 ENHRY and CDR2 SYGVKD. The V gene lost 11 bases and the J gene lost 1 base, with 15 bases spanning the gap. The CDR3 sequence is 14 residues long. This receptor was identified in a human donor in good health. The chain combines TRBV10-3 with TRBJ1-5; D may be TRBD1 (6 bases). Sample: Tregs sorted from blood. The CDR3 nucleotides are TGTGCCTCATCAGGCGGACAGAGCAATCAGCCCCAGCATTTT. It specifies CASSGGQSNQPQHF.